This T cell receptor (beta chain) was sequenced in a study of preoperative IRX-2 immunotherapy in early breast cancer. Assay: immunoSEQ multiplex PCR; the TCRdb copy retains only in-frame clones and omits some. The table includes roughly 3,300 clones, roughly 77% detected once. This clone was seen more than once but under ten times. The junction departs from germline at one end; a sequencing error may be responsible. Treatment described: preoperative locoregional IRX-2 cytokine immunotherapy. This phase Ib study tested locoregional IRX-2 cytokine immunotherapy given before surgery. Germline CDR1 and CDR2: SGHDN and FVKESK. The CDR3 consists of 16 residues.

This receptor was taken from a human donor with breast cancer. The chain couples TRBV14 to TRBJ1-6; 7 nucleotides agree with TRBD1. Sequences were derived from tumor tissue, sampled after IRX-2 immunotherapy. This CDR3 is CASSQMTGSFNSPLHF. In DNA form, the CDR3 reads TGTGCCAGCAGCCAAATGACAGGGTCCTTTAATTCACCCCTCCACTTT.